Listed here are 22 T cell receptor beta chains from one sample, sequenced in a study of cytomegalovirus exposure and HLA in healthy donors. It was with 60 Vbeta and 13 Jbeta primers that the PCR ran. The protocol was immunoSEQ multiplex PCR, while the TCRdb copy is restricted to in-frame clones and leaves out a portion. The sample yields around 200,000 clones, over 80% seen once. Source material: PBMCs. The receptors were sampled from a woman aged 50 to 60 in good health and CMV-seropositive.

The gene calls are TRBV28 and TRBJ1-2; D not certain. CDR1 is MDHEN and CDR2 is SYDVKM in the germline V gene. The CDR3 is 14 residues long. With 3 bases removed from V and 8 bases from J, the gap between germline ends came to 16 bases. CDR3 sequence reads: CASSFRTRWEGYTF. The CDR3, as DNA: TGTGCCAGCAGTTTCAGGACCCGATGGGAGGGCTACACCTTC.

V is TRBV7-9 and J is TRBJ1-2; TRBD1 matches at 12 bases. The junction had 10 bases not matched to a gene; V was cut back by 3 bases and J by 8 bases. The CDR3 runs to 16 residues. Germline loops: CDR1 SEHNR, CDR2 FQNEAQ (reference sequence). This CDR3 is CASSLDRDRGRAGYTF. As DNA, the CDR3 is TGTGCCAGCAGCTTGGACCGGGACAGGGGGCGAGCGGGCTACACCTTC.

The chain's CDR3 is CASHRQAWTGELFF. DNA of the CDR3: TGTGCCAGTCACCGACAGGCGTGGACCGGGGAGCTGTTTTTT. This sequence joins TRBV19 and TRBJ2-2; tentative D call: TRBD1 (6 bases). Trimming took 8 bases from V and 5 from J, leaving 15 bases between them. The CDR3 runs 14 residues. Germline loops: CDR1 LNHDA, CDR2 SQIVND (reference sequence).

This clone was recorded only once. The chain employs TRBV5-5 and TRBJ1-1, with 7 bases fitting TRBD1. CDR1 is SGHKS and CDR2 is YYEKEE in the germline V gene (reference sequence). This CDR3 comprises 18 residues. V lost 0 bases, J lost 1 base, and 12 bases stayed unmatched. The CDR3 bases are TGTGCCAGCAGCTTGGTGAGGACGGGAACAGGGGAGAACACTGAAGCTTTCTTT. Translated, it gives CASSLVRTGTGENTEAFF.

This chain connects TRBV6-5 to TRBJ1-2, with 7 bases fitting TRBD1. The CDR3 spans 14 residues. J was trimmed by 4 bases and V by 0 bases; bases with no gene match: 2. Germline lookup yields CDR1 MNHEY and CDR2 SVGAGI. The CDR3 protein is CASSYSQGGYGYTF. The DNA for the CDR3 is TGTGCCAGCAGTTACTCGCAGGGGGGCTATGGCTACACCTTC.

The chain employs TRBV6-6 and TRBJ2-1; TRBD2 matches at 9 bases. This CDR3 spans 16 amino acids. V was clipped by 7 bases and J by 5 bases; unmatched bases: 12. Looked up from germline, CDR1 is MNHNY and CDR2 is SVGAGI (reference sequence). Written as DNA, the CDR3 is TGTGCCAGCACCCTAAATCCGGGACTAGCTAACAATGAGCAGTTCTTC. It yields the protein CASTLNPGLANNEQFF.

The CDR3: CASSQLAGGPNEQFF. The CDR3 DNA reads as TGCGCCAGCAGCCAACTAGCGGGGGGGCCCAATGAGCAGTTCTTC. This rearrangement joins TRBV5-1 to TRBJ2-1, with 13 bases fitting TRBD2. Germline assignment: CDR1 SGHRS and CDR2 YFSETQ. V was clipped by 4 bases and J by 6 bases; unmatched bases: 4. The CDR3 covers 15 residues.

The rearrangement joins TRBV19 to TRBJ2-1; 7 nucleotides line up with TRBD1. The CDR3 runs 16 residues. The germline V gene encodes CDR1 LNHDA and CDR2 SQIVND (reference sequence). The junction had 11 bases not matched to a gene; V was cut back by 5 bases and J by 4 bases. The CDR3 DNA is TGTGCCAGTAGTCTAAGGGACAGAGGTTCGTACAATGAGCAGTTCTTC. Translated, it gives CASSLRDRGSYNEQFF.

DNA of the CDR3: TGTGCCAGCAGAGTAGCGGACAGGGGACGCTATGGCTACACCTTC. This encodes CASRVADRGRYGYTF. The rearrangement links TRBV27 to TRBJ1-2, with TRBD1 identical over 9 bases. The ends lost 6 bases at V and 4 bases at J; junction bases unmatched: 9. The CDR3 is 15 residues long. Germline assignment: CDR1 MNHEY and CDR2 SMNVEV (reference sequence).

CDR3: CSVGHSTGIIQGTEAFF. The DNA of the CDR3 is TGCAGCGTTGGTCATAGTACAGGAATCATACAGGGAACTGAAGCTTTCTTT. The rearrangement uses TRBV29-1 and TRBJ1-1, with a tentative D call TRBD1 (6 bases). The CDR3 consists of 17 residues. V was cut by 4 bases and J by 5 bases, with 26 bases left in between. The V gene's germline CDR1 is SQVTM and CDR2 ANQGSEA.

In DNA form, the CDR3 reads TGCGCCAGCAGCCCCCCCCGGAACACTGAAGCTTTCTTT. Amino acids: CASSPPRNTEAFF. V and J are TRBV5-1 and TRBJ1-1; no firm D call. The CDR3 extends over 13 amino acids. Germline-derived CDR1 and CDR2 are SGHRS and YFSETQ. Trimming removed 4 bases from V and 1 base from J, with 8 bases in between. Supplemented by reference TRBV5-1 and TRBJ1-1, the full variable domain reads KAGVTQTPRYLIKTRGQQVTLSCSPISGHRSVSWYQQTPGQGLQFLFEYFSETQRNKGNFPGRFSGRQFSNSRSEMNVSTLELGDSALYLCASSPPRNTEAFFGQGTRLTVV.

The genes are TRBV2 and TRBJ1-1, with a weak D call TRBD1 (5 bases). Germline CDR1 and CDR2: SNHLY and FYNNEI. The length of the CDR3 is 14 residues. Trimming removed 4 bases at V and 4 bases at J, with 13 bases between. In nucleotides, the CDR3 is TGTGCCAGCAGTGGGGTCAGGGTCGGCACTGAAGCTTTCTTT. Amino acid sequence: CASSGVRVGTEAFF.

Note on this clone: An end of the junction does not agree with germline; a read error may underlie this. The rearrangement links TRBV19 to TRBJ2-7, with D maybe TRBD2 (5 bases). The CDR3 consists of 11 residues. CDR1 LNHDA and CDR2 SQIVND come from the germline V gene (reference sequence). The CDR3, as DNA: TGTGCCAGTAGTGCCTCCGGGATTGTTAACTTC. This codes for CASSASGIVNF.

This clone turned up a few times. V is TRBV5-4 and J is TRBJ1-1, with D perhaps TRBD1 (5 bases). Germline V gives CDR1 SGHNT, CDR2 YYREEE (reference sequence). Trimming cost V 0 bases and J 4 bases, with 13 bases left between them. This CDR3 is built from 15 residues. The CDR3 DNA follows: TGTGCCAGCAGCTTGGTCTCAGGGTTGGGCACTGAAGCTTTCTTT. Translation gives CASSLVSGLGTEAFF.

The J gene is TRBJ1-5, the V gene TRBV30; weak D call: TRBD1 (6 bases). Trimming cost V 0 bases and J 9 bases, with 15 bases left between them. Germline V gene sequence: CDR1 GTSNPN, CDR2 SVGIG (reference sequence). CDR3 size: 14 residues. As DNA, the CDR3 is TGTGCCTGGAGTGTAGGGGGACGGGGGGGGCCCCAGCATTTT. Translation gives CAWSVGGRGGPQHF.

The chain joins TRBV6-6 to TRBJ2-3; 7 nucleotides match TRBD2. The CDR3 has 15 residues. V trimming: 6 bases; J trimming: 1 base; junction bases outside the gene matches: 7. Germline assignment: CDR1 MNHNY and CDR2 SVGAGI (reference sequence). The CDR3 region has the DNA TGTGCCAGCAGAATCACTAGCGTCGGCACAGATACGCAGTATTTT. Translating it yields CASRITSVGTDTQYF.

This chain joins TRBV2 and TRBJ2-1, with 10 bases matching TRBD1. Unmatched junction bases numbered 6, after V lost 6 bases and J lost 4 bases. This CDR3 has 15 amino acids. CDR1 is SNHLY, CDR2 FYNNEI, per germline. The CDR3 reads CASRQDRGIYNEQFF. DNA for the CDR3: TGTGCCAGCAGGCAGGACAGGGGGATATACAATGAGCAGTTCTTC.

The V call is TRBV28, the J call TRBJ1-5, with D tentatively TRBD1 (6 bases). Germline loops: CDR1 MDHEN, CDR2 SYDVKM. The V end was cut by 0 bases, the J end by 6 bases, with 9 bases between. CDR3 length: 14 residues. The CDR3 loop reads CASSLWGAVQPQHF. CDR3 DNA sequence: TGTGCCAGCAGTTTATGGGGGGCGGTTCAGCCCCAGCATTTT.

This clone appeared once. The chain employs TRBV19 and TRBJ2-5, with a possible D match to TRBD2 (5 bases). The CDR3 extends over 14 amino acids. Germline V gene sequence: CDR1 LNHDA, CDR2 SQIVND (reference sequence). Trimming stripped 2 bases from V and 3 bases from J, with 10 bases between. CDR3: CASSIRGIEETQYF. The CDR3 nucleotides read TGTGCCAGTAGTATAAGAGGGATAGAAGAGACCCAGTACTTC.

The chain couples TRBV7-2 to TRBJ1-1; no clear D. Per germline, CDR1 SGHTA and CDR2 FQGNSA. This CDR3 is 14 amino acids long. V was trimmed by 4 bases and J by 0 bases, leaving 9 bases between them. CDR3 coding DNA: TGTGCCAGCAGCTCTACCGTTCTGAACACTGAAGCTTTCTTT. Its translation is CASSSTVLNTEAFF.

The rearrangement uses TRBV7-9 and TRBJ1-3, with D unclear. V was pared by 5 bases and J by 2 bases, with 13 bases between. The CDR3 sequence is 15 residues long. The germline V gene has CDR1 SEHNR and CDR2 FQNEAQ (reference sequence). The CDR3, as DNA: TGTGCCAGCAGCCCTGCCCTAACCGCTGGAAACACCATATATTTT. Its translation is CASSPALTAGNTIYF. Variable domain in full (rest from reference TRBV7-9 and TRBJ1-3): DTGVSQNPRHKITKRGQNVTFRCDPISEHNRLYWYRQTLGQGPEFLTYFQNEAQLEKSRLLSDRFSAERPKGSFSTLEIQRTEQGDSAMYLCASSPALTAGNTIYFGEGSWLTVV.

This chain connects TRBV5-8 to TRBJ1-5; the D gene is possibly TRBD1 (6 bases). The V gene lost 3 bases and the J gene lost 2 bases, with 12 bases spanning the gap. The CDR3 length is 15 residues. The V gene's germline CDR1 is SGHTS and CDR2 YDEGEE. The CDR3 loop reads CASSWQQGGNQPQHF. CDR3 in DNA: TGTGCCAGCAGCTGGCAACAGGGAGGCAATCAGCCCCAGCATTTT.